Listed below are T cell receptor beta chains from one sample, sequenced in a study of blood T cell repertoires in COVID-19. Only in-frame clones appear in the TCRdb table, and some are missing; sequencing was by immunoSEQ multiplex PCR. Of under 400,000 clones listed, 80% to 90% are singletons. The specimen was PBMCs or T cells enriched from blood (not recorded which). The receptors were gathered from a man between 35 and 55 years old in a cohort exposed to, infected with or recovered from COVID-19 (not recorded which). The conserved cysteine and the conserved F or W are not part of the CDR3 here. The order of the fields is CDR3 protein, V gene.

AIRLAGGEFHEQY TRBV10-3
ASSDRGTTDTQY TRBV19
ASSRSRFDREYEKLF TRBV7-9
ASILVGGGGYT TRBV7-2
ASNQQGAQINEQF TRBV27
ASSLDIGLLEEQY TRBV7-9
ASSWGTANYGYT TRBV5-4
ASSLDGTSYNEQF TRBV7-2
ASSQDDRVGELF TRBV4-1
ASSLGQGISYEQY TRBV27
ASSRSGRVYEQY TRBV19
ASSLRTGVGNTEAF TRBV3-1/TRBV3-2
ASSLTRSARGNEQF TRBV7-3
ASSLLGQGPTEAF TRBV5-1
ASSVQQGTEAF TRBV6-4
ASSPPNARGLASYNEQF TRBV18
ASRGTSGRSTDTQY TRBV7-9
ASSPRQGDPGELF TRBV18
ASSPSGGGGTEAF TRBV18
ASSQSEAKDTDTQY TRBV23-1
SVTSFYEQY TRBV29-1
ASSANDRGRGSNQPQH TRBV5-5
ASSEGGRLYEQY TRBV6-1
ASNKGQGTSGANVLT TRBV2
ASRENRAVQPQH TRBV27
ASSGGGGGRAQNEQF TRBV13
ASSKLLAGGPSAKNIQY TRBV19
ASSYSVIARPNEQF TRBV6-5
ASSVNSGRSHNEQF TRBV5-4
ASSTTGVKDTEAF TRBV18
ASSIRTEGYGYT TRBV19
ASSEAGQGSYEQY TRBV6-1
ASRTSRSTDTQY TRBV2
SVEGTNGDYT TRBV29-1
ASSKKRDSYEQY TRBV21-1
ASSPGGRSYEQY TRBV6-5
ASIRTGEGSTEAF TRBV6-5
ASSPLQGDYGYT TRBV18
ASSYPSGKDTQY TRBV5-1
TQGATEKLF TRBV12-5
ASSSRRQGSNQPQH TRBV13
ASCRGTSGVYSPLH TRBV28
ATSRDTYGYT TRBV2
ASSQDTWGLAEPYEQY TRBV3-1/TRBV3-2